The rows below give T cell receptor beta chains drawn from one sample of a study of shared clonotypes between healthy human individuals. TCRdb's copy holds only in-frame clones and misses some; the assay was immunoSEQ multiplex PCR. The sample lists hundreds of thousands of clones; roughly 96% were seen once. Sequenced sample: naive CD8+ T cells sorted from blood. The receptors originated from a woman aged 30 to 39 in good health. The CDR3 runs from the conserved cysteine through the conserved F or W. The D gene is left open where the match is weak. Not every row has a clone size; where given, it reads once, few, many or a size class.

V	size	D	J	DNA	CDR3
TRBV6-5	.	TRBD2	TRBJ2-1	TGTGCCAGCAGTCCGGGACTAGCGGAAAATGAGCAGTTCTTC	CASSPGLAENEQFF
TRBV19	.	TRBD2	TRBJ2-7	TGTGCCAGTAGTTTGGGACTAGCGGGACCCTACGAGCAGTACTTC	CASSLGLAGPYEQYF
TRBV27	.	.	TRBJ2-1	TGTGCCAGCAGTTGGGGTAACTTGGACAATGAGCAGTTCTTC	CASSWGNLDNEQFF
TRBV4-1	.	TRBD1	TRBJ1-6	TGCGCCAGCAGCGGGACAGAACAAAATTCACCCCTCCACTTT	CASSGTEQNSPLHF
TRBV27	.	.	TRBJ1-4	TGTGCCAGCAGTGGCCGGGACGGAACTAATGAAAAACTGTTTTTT	CASSGRDGTNEKLFF
TRBV4-1	once	.	TRBJ2-2	TGCGCCAGCAGCCAATTAGCAGCGAACACCGGGGAGCTGTTTTTT	CASSQLAANTGELFF
TRBV4-1	.	.	TRBJ2-7	TGCGCCAGCAGCCATTCCCCCCTTGATAGCGCCTTCTGGGAGCAGTACTTC	CASSHSPLDSAFWEQYF
TRBV6-5	.	.	TRBJ2-1	TGTGCCACTCTAGGCGGGAATGAGCAGTTCTTC	CATLGGNEQFF
TRBV2	.	TRBD2	TRBJ2-7	TGTGCCACGCTCGGGGGGGGAAACGAGCAGTACTTC	CATLGGGNEQYF
TRBV28	.	.	TRBJ1-1	TGTGCCAGCACGTGGGGTACTGAAGCTTTCTTT	CASTWGTEAFF
TRBV6-5	few	TRBD1	TRBJ1-2	TGTGCCAGCTCGACAGGGTATGGCTACACCTTC	CASSTGYGYTF
TRBV19	.	TRBD2	TRBJ2-1	TGTGCCAGTAGGGAAATGGGAAGCGGGAGATCCTACAATGAGCAGTTCTTC	CASREMGSGRSYNEQFF
TRBV2	.	.	TRBJ2-7	TGTGCCAGCAGTGACGGTCTGGACTACGAGCAGTACTTC	CASSDGLDYEQYF
TRBV10-3	.	TRBD2	TRBJ2-2	TGTGCCATCAGTGAGTCTAGCGGGAGAGTAAACACCGGGGAGCTGTTTTTT	CAISESSGRVNTGELFF
TRBV4-1	once	TRBD2	TRBJ2-7	TGCGCCAGCAGCCAAGAGGCGTCGGGAGGGACCTACGAGCAGTACTTC	CASSQEASGGTYEQYF
TRBV27	.	TRBD2	TRBJ2-1	TGTGCCAGCAGTCTCTCGCTAGCGGGAGGGAATGAGCAGTTCTTC	CASSLSLAGGNEQFF
TRBV7-7	.	.	TRBJ1-6	TGTGCCAGCAGCTCGACCCGACCCACGCGACCAAATTCACCCCTCCACTTT	CASSSTRPTRPNSPLHF
TRBV18	once	.	TRBJ2-7	TGTGCCAGCTCACCTCCAGAAGCCAGCTCCTACGAGCAGTACTTC	CASSPPEASSYEQYF
TRBV11-2	.	.	TRBJ2-5	TGTGCCAGCAGCTCCTCGACTAGCCAAGAGACCCAGTACTTC	CASSSSTSQETQYF
TRBV19	.	TRBD2	TRBJ2-7	TGTGCCAGTGCCTCAGGACTAGCCTACGAGCAGTACTTC	CASASGLAYEQYF
TRBV27	.	TRBD2	TRBJ2-7	TGTGCCAGCAGTTTATCGGGACTAGCGGGTTACGAGCAGTACTTC	CASSLSGLAGYEQYF
TRBV2	.	.	TRBJ1-2	TGTGCCAGTTGGGGGGAAGGAAACTATGGCTACACCTTC	CASWGEGNYGYTF
TRBV4-1	.	.	TRBJ2-7	TGCGCCAGCAGCCAAGGGGGTAGCGGTGCCTACGAGCAGTACTTC	CASSQGGSGAYEQYF
TRBV7-8	.	TRBD1	TRBJ2-7	TGTGCCAGCAGCCCCCCCCCGGGACAGCCACATAACGAGCAGTACTTC	CASSPPPGQPHNEQYF
TRBV27	.	.	TRBJ1-2	TGTGCCAGCAGTTTCGGACCGGGGCCCACCCTCAGGGGCTACACCTTC	CASSFGPGPTLRGYTF
TRBV11-2	.	.	TRBJ1-1	TGTGCCAGCAGCTTAGGGGTTGGAGGTAACACTGAAGCTTTCTTT	CASSLGVGGNTEAFF
TRBV19	.	.	TRBJ1-1	TGTGCCAGTAGTACCTTTGGGGCCACTGAAGCTTTCTTT	CASSTFGATEAFF
TRBV5-6	.	TRBD1	TRBJ1-2	TGTGCCAGCAGCTTGTGGGGGGCCGGACAGGGAAGAACTAACTATGGCTACACCTTC	CASSLWGAGQGRTNYGYTF
TRBV4-2	once	.	TRBJ1-2	TGTGCCAGCAGCCAAGATGGGGGGCTTAACTATGGCTACACCTTC	CASSQDGGLNYGYTF
TRBV29-1	.	.	TRBJ1-2	TGCAGCGCCCAGACAGAGATCACTAACTATGGCTACACCTTC	CSAQTEITNYGYTF
TRBV7-2	.	.	TRBJ2-5	TGTGCCAGCAGCATGACTAACGCGTACCAAGAGACCCAGTACTTC	CASSMTNAYQETQYF
TRBV9	.	.	TRBJ2-7	TGTGCCAGCAGTGGAGCAGGGGTCCACGAGCAGTACTTC	CASSGAGVHEQYF
TRBV7-4	few	.	TRBJ1-5	TGTGCCAGCAGCCCCCGGGAAGATCAGCCCCAGCATTTT	CASSPREDQPQHF
TRBV7-9	.	TRBD2	TRBJ2-6	TGTGCCAGCAGCCGGGGGGGCAGTTCCGTTTGGGCCAACGTCCTGACTTTC	CASSRGGSSVWANVLTF
TRBV15	.	.	TRBJ1-5	TGTGCCACCAGCGTAGACAGGAGCAATCAGCCCCAGCATTTT	CATSVDRSNQPQHF
TRBV28	.	.	TRBJ2-7	TGTGCCAGCAGTTTTGGGGAACAGGTCGAGCAGTACTTC	CASSFGEQVEQYF
TRBV19	once	.	TRBJ2-1	TGTGCCAGTAGTATAAATTACCCCAGCTCCTACAATGAGCAGTTCTTC	CASSINYPSSYNEQFF
TRBV27	.	TRBD1	TRBJ2-7	TGTGCCAGCAGAGCCGGGACAGGCTACGAGCAGTACTTC	CASRAGTGYEQYF
TRBV7-9	once	TRBD1	TRBJ1-1	TGTGCCAGCAGCTTCCCCTACCGACAGGGCCGGAACACTGAAGCTTTCTTT	CASSFPYRQGRNTEAFF
TRBV6-1	once	.	TRBJ1-1	TGTGCCAGCAGATTGATTATGAACACTGAAGCTTTCTTT	CASRLIMNTEAFF
TRBV15	.	.	TRBJ2-7	TGTGCCACCAGCAGAGATGGCACGCGGGCCGACGAGCAGTACTTC	CATSRDGTRADEQYF
TRBV11-2	.	.	TRBJ2-1	TGTGCCAGCAGCTTTCGACTTTACAATGAGCAGTTCTTC	CASSFRLYNEQFF
TRBV2	.	TRBD2	TRBJ2-1	TGTGCCAGCAAAGCTCGGCCGGGGGGTCCCAATGAGCAGTTCTTC	CASKARPGGPNEQFF
TRBV7-9	.	TRBD1	TRBJ1-4	TGTGCCAGCAGCGCGACAGGGGCGGGTGAAAAACTGTTTTTT	CASSATGAGEKLFF
TRBV27	.	.	TRBJ2-7	TGTGCCAGCAGCTCGGGACTCCCCGGACACGAGCAGTACTTC	CASSSGLPGHEQYF
TRBV28	.	.	TRBJ2-7	TGTGCCGCCGGGGCAGGCATCATCTACGAGCAGTACTTC	CAAGAGIIYEQYF
TRBV7-8	.	.	TRBJ2-1	TGTGCCAGCAGCTCAACGGGGAATGAGCAGTTCTTC	CASSSTGNEQFF
TRBV7-9	.	.	TRBJ2-7	TGTGCCAGCAGCTTAGGCGGGTCAGGGAAGTACGAGCAGTACTTC	CASSLGGSGKYEQYF
TRBV29-1	.	TRBD1	TRBJ2-1	TGCAGCGTGGAGACAGGGCAAGGCTCCTACAATGAGCAGTTCTTC	CSVETGQGSYNEQFF
TRBV13	once	.	TRBJ2-1	TGTGCCAGCGCACAGCGGAAGTACAATGAGCAGTTCTTC	CASAQRKYNEQFF
TRBV19	.	.	TRBJ2-7	TGTGCCAGTAGTATTCATGGCCCCTCCTACGAGCAGTACTTC	CASSIHGPSYEQYF
TRBV5-1	.	.	TRBJ1-1	TGCGCCAGCAGCTTGGCGGGACCGAAGAACACTGAAGCTTTCTTT	CASSLAGPKNTEAFF
TRBV9	.	.	TRBJ2-3	TGTGCCAGCACTACTGGGCATACGTCGGGGGATACGCAGTATTTT	CASTTGHTSGDTQYF
TRBV27	.	TRBD1	TRBJ2-7	TGTGCCAGTGGACAGGGGATAGCGAGTGAGCAGTACTTC	CASGQGIASEQYF